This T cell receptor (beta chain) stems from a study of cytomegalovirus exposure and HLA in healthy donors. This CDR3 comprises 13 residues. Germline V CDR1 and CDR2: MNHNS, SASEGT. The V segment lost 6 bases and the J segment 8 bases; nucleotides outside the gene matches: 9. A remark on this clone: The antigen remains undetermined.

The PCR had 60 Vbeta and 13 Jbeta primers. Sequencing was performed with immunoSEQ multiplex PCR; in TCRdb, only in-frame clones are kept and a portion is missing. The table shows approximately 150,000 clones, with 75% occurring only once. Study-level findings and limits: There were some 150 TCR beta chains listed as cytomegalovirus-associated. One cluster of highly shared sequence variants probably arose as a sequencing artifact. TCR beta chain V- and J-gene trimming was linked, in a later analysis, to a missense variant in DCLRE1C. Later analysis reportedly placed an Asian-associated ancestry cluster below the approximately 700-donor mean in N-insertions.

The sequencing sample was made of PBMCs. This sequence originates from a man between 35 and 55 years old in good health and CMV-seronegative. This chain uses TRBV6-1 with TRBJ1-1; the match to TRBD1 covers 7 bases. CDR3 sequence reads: CASRDTSGGEAFF. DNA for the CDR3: TGTGCCAGCAGAGATACTTCAGGGGGGGAAGCTTTCTTT.